This passage covers 12 T cell receptor beta chains from one sample sequenced in a study of blood T cell repertoires in COVID-19. Repertoires were generated with immunoSEQ multiplex PCR, while TCRdb's copy carries only in-frame clones and drops some. The repertoire holds approximately 110,000 clones, with 86% as singletons. The material sequenced was peripheral blood. Receptors originate from a human donor in a cohort sampled during active COVID-19.

Only a few counts were recorded for this clone. V and J are TRBV2 and TRBJ2-1; 11 nucleotides align to TRBD1. CDR1 is SNHLY and CDR2 is FYNNEI in the germline V gene. The CDR3 runs 19 residues. After removal of 4 bases from V and 2 bases from J, the junction contained 13 bases not matched to a gene. In nucleotides, the CDR3 is TGTGCCAGCAGTGCTGGGACAGGGGGGCTGCCGAGCCCCTACAATGAGCAGTTCTTC. This sequence encodes CASSAGTGGLPSPYNEQFF.

The chain couples TRBV11-3 to TRBJ2-1; tentatively, D is TRBD1 (5 bases). The V gene's germline CDR1 is SGHNT and CDR2 YENEEA. This CDR3 has 16 residues. The V and J ends lost 5 bases and 5 bases respectively, with 19 bases between them. This CDR3 is CASSPAVRGLDNEQFF. The CDR3 nucleotides are TGTGCCAGCAGCCCAGCCGTAAGGGGTTTAGACAATGAGCAGTTCTTC.

The rearrangement uses TRBV2 and TRBJ1-2, with a tentative D call TRBD1 (6 bases). Trimming pared 4 bases from V and 7 bases from J, leaving 13 bases between. The germline CDR1 and CDR2 sequences are SNHLY and FYNNEI. This CDR3 has 13 amino acids. The CDR3 spells CASSAGGGGGYTF. DNA for the CDR3: TGTGCCAGCAGTGCCGGGGGAGGGGGTGGCTACACCTTC. The full variable domain, completed using reference TRBV2 and TRBJ1-2, is EPEVTQTPSHQVTQMGQEVILRCVPISNHLYFYWYRQILGQKVEFLVSFYNNEISEKSEIFDDQFSVERPDGSNFTLKIRSTKLEDSAMYFCASSAGGGGGYTFGSGTRLTVV.

The gene calls are TRBV3-1 (or the pseudogene TRBV3-2) and TRBJ2-3; tentatively, D is TRBD1 (5 bases). CDR1 and CDR2 from the germline V gene are LGHDT and YNNKEL (reference sequence). The CDR3 has 15 residues. V was clipped by 1 base and J by 4 bases, with 12 bases between them. This CDR3 reads CASSQAWSGSDTQYF. CDR3 DNA: TGTGCCAGCAGCCAAGCGTGGTCAGGGTCAGATACGCAGTATTTT.

Only one count was recorded for this clone. V is TRBV11-2 and J is TRBJ2-5; 8 bases are a match to TRBD1. CDR3 length: 18 residues. Germline lookup yields CDR1 SGHAT and CDR2 FQNNGV. The V segment lost 2 bases and the J segment 6 bases; nucleotides outside the gene matches: 17. CDR3 region: CASSLRAGGLPAGKTQYF. DNA for the CDR3: TGTGCCAGCAGCTTAAGGGCAGGGGGCCTTCCGGCCGGTAAGACCCAGTACTTC.

The rearrangement joins TRBV27 to TRBJ1-2, with D perhaps matching TRBD1 (5 bases). The germline V gene has CDR1 MNHEY and CDR2 SMNVEV (reference sequence). The CDR3 consists of 14 residues. V lost 6 bases to trimming and J lost 4 bases, with 15 bases between them. The CDR3 protein is CASRGTGEGYGYTF. In nucleotides, the CDR3 is TGTGCCAGCAGGGGGACCGGGGAGGGCTATGGCTACACCTTC.

This clone has more than one count but fewer than ten. The rearrangement uses TRBV28 and TRBJ1-5, with TRBD1 identical over 11 bases. This CDR3 region has 17 residues. The germline gives CDR1 MDHEN, CDR2 SYDVKM. After removal of 5 bases from V and 5 bases from J, the junction contained 11 bases not matched to a gene. The CDR3 region is CASSPIRTGGVYQPQHF. CDR3 nucleotide sequence: TGTGCCAGCAGTCCAATTCGGACAGGGGGCGTATATCAGCCCCAGCATTTT.

The chain uses TRBV15 and TRBJ1-2, with 11 bases aligning to TRBD1. J gave up 6 bases and V 5 bases, and 8 bases lay outside the gene matches. The CDR3 consists of 15 residues. Germline V gene sequence: CDR1 LNHNV, CDR2 YYDKDF (reference sequence). CDR3 nucleotides: TGTGCCACCAGCTCCCGGACAGGGGGCTTAGATGGCTACACCTTC. This encodes CATSSRTGGLDGYTF.

The V call is TRBV2, the J call TRBJ1-6; D perhaps matches TRBD1 (5 bases). The CDR3 covers 14 residues. From germline, CDR1 is SNHLY and CDR2 FYNNEI. V lost 9 bases and J 4 bases, leaving 13 bases between the germline ends. DNA of the CDR3: TGTGCCAGAAGATTGACAGCTTATAATTCACCCCTCCACTTT. Its protein is CARRLTAYNSPLHF.

The chain uses TRBV28 and TRBJ2-4; 10 bases match TRBD1. The J segment lost 2 bases and the V segment lost 3 bases, leaving 4 bases of the junction unmatched. Germline V gene sequence: CDR1 MDHEN, CDR2 SYDVKM. This CDR3 is 16 amino acids long. CDR3 sequence reads: CASSFRDRGSKNIQYF. CDR3 sequence (DNA): TGTGCCAGCAGTTTCCGGGACAGGGGATCCAAAAACATTCAGTACTTC.

This clone showed up just a few times. The CDR3 is CASSPQGGNYGYTF. Here the CDR3 DNA reads TGTGCCAGCAGCCCCCAAGGGGGTAACTATGGCTACACCTTC. The chain is built from TRBV9 and TRBJ1-2, with D possibly matching TRBD1 (6 bases). V dropped 4 bases and J dropped 1 base, with 11 bases sitting between them. This CDR3 is 14 amino acids long. Looked up from germline, CDR1 is SGDLS and CDR2 is YYNGEE.

This clone was counted a single time. The gene calls are TRBV5-1 and TRBJ2-5, with D possibly TRBD2 on 6 matching bases. CDR1 is SGHRS and CDR2 is YFSETQ in the germline V gene. This CDR3 has 14 amino acids. V dropped 3 bases and J dropped 1 base, with 10 bases sitting between them. The CDR3 is CASSSTGGQETQYF. CDR3 sequence (DNA): TGCGCCAGCAGCTCGACCGGGGGCCAAGAGACCCAGTACTTC. Using reference TRBV5-1 and TRBJ2-5 for the parts outside the CDR3, the full variable domain is KAGVTQTPRYLIKTRGQQVTLSCSPISGHRSVSWYQQTPGQGLQFLFEYFSETQRNKGNFPGRFSGRQFSNSRSEMNVSTLELGDSALYLCASSSTGGQETQYFGPGTRLLVL.